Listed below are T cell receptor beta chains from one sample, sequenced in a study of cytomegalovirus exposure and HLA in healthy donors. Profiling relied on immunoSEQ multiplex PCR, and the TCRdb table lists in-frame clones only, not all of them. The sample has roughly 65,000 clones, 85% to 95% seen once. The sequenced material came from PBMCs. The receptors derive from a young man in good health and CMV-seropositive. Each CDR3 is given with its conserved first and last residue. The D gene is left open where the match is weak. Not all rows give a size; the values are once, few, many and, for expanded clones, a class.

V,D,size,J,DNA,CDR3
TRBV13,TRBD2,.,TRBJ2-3,TGTGCCAGCAGCTTATATGGGGGGACTGTGAGCGGGGTGCGGACAGATACGCAGTATTTT,CASSLYGGTVSGVRTDTQYF
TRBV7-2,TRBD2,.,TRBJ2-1,TGTGCCAGCAGCTTAGTGGGAGGGAATGAGCAGTTCTTC,CASSLVGGNEQFF
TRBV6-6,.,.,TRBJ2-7,TGTGCCGGGTCGACAGGGAGGTACGAGCAGTACTTC,CAGSTGRYEQYF
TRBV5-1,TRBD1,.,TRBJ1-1,TGCGCCAGCAGCTTTAAAGGGGGCCGAGACACTGAAGCTTTCTTT,CASSFKGGRDTEAFF
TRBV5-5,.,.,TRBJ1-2,TGTGCCAGCAGCTCAACAGGGATAGGCTACACCTTC,CASSSTGIGYTF
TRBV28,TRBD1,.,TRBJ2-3,TGTGCCAGCAGTTCGTACAGGGGTGGGAACACAGATACGCAGTATTTT,CASSSYRGGNTDTQYF
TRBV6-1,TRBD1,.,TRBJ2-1,TGTGCCAGCAAGATCAGGACAGGCAGGGACAATGAGCAGTTCTTC,CASKIRTGRDNEQFF
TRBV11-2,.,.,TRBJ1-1,TGTGCCAGTTTTAATCGGGGGGCAACGAACACTGAAGCTTTCTTT,CASFNRGATNTEAFF
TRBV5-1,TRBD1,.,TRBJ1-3,TGCGCCAGCAAAAGTCAGACAGGGGCTGGAAACACCATATATTTT,CASKSQTGAGNTIYF
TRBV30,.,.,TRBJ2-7,TGTGCCTGGAGTCTCGGGGACTACGAGCAGTACTTC,CAWSLGDYEQYF
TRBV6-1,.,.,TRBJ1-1,TGTGCCAGCAGTGAGTATCTAGCCTGGGGCACTGAAGCTTTCTTT,CASSEYLAWGTEAFF
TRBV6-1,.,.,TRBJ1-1,TGTGCCAGCGTCCAGGGTGTGAACACTGAAGCTTTCTTT,CASVQGVNTEAFF
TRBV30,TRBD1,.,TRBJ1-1,TGTGCCTGGAGGGACAGGGCGAGGGAAGCTTTCTTT,CAWRDRAREAFF
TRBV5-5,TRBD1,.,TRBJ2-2,TGTGCCAGCAGCTCTCCGCGGGACAGGGGGGACACCGGGGAGCTGTTTTTT,CASSSPRDRGDTGELFF
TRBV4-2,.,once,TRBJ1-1,TGTGCCAGCAGCCAAGAGCTGTGGAGGTTGAACACTGAAGCTTTCTTT,CASSQELWRLNTEAFF
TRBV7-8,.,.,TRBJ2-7,TGTGCCAGCAGCTTAGGGGTCTTTAGCGGAGCGAGCTCCTACGAGCAGTACTTC,CASSLGVFSGASSYEQYF
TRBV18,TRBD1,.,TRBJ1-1,TGTGCCAGCTCACAGGGACAGGGTGGGATCACTGAAGCTTTCTTT,CASSQGQGGITEAFF
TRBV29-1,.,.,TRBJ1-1,TGCAGCGTTCGATTACAGGCGTTCACTGAAGCTTTCTTT,CSVRLQAFTEAFF
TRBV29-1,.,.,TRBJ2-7,TGCAGCGTTACCCGGAGTGGCGTCGGGTACGAGCAGTACTTC,CSVTRSGVGYEQYF
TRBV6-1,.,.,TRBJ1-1,TGTGCCAGCAGTGAACTGGCGAGGACTGAAGCTTTCTTT,CASSELARTEAFF
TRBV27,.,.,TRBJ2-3,TGTGCCAGCAGTTCTCGGGAAGCTCGCCTAGATACGCAGTATTTT,CASSSREARLDTQYF
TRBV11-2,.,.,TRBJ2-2,TGTGCCAGCAGCCCCGGTCCCTGGCGGGGAAACACCGGGGAGCTGTTTTTT,CASSPGPWRGNTGELFF
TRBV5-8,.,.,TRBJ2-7,TGTGCCAGCAGCGAGGCATACTCCTACGAGCAGTACTTC,CASSEAYSYEQYF
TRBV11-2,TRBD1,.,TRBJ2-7,TGTGCCAGCAGTCGACAGGGGTACGAGCAGTACTTC,CASSRQGYEQYF
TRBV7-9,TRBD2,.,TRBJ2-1,TGTGCCAGCAGGGGACTAGTCGGGCGGCAAAATGAGCAGTTCTTC,CASRGLVGRQNEQFF
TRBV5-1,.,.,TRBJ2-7,TGCGCCAGCAGTCGTGGAGGGGGGGGTTCCTACGAGCAGTACTTC,CASSRGGGGSYEQYF
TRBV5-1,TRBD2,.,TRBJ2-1,TGCGCCAGCAGCTTGGTTGCGGGAGACTACAATGAGCAGTTCTTC,CASSLVAGDYNEQFF
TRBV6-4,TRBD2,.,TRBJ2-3,TGTGCCAGCAGTGCGACTAGCGGGAGTGCAGATACGCAGTATTTT,CASSATSGSADTQYF
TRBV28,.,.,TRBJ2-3,TGTGCCAGCAGCGATCTAGCGAATGAAGATACGCAGTATTTT,CASSDLANEDTQYF
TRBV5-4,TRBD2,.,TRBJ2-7,TGTGCCAGCAGCTTGCCCCTAGCGGGAGGCTACGAGCAGTACTTC,CASSLPLAGGYEQYF
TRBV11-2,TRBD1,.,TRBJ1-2,TGTGCCAGCAGCCCCAGGGGGGACTATGGCTACACCTTC,CASSPRGDYGYTF
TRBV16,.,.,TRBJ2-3,TGTGCCAGCAGCCAAAACGCGGGCAGGGGAAAATCAGATACGCAGTATTTT,CASSQNAGRGKSDTQYF